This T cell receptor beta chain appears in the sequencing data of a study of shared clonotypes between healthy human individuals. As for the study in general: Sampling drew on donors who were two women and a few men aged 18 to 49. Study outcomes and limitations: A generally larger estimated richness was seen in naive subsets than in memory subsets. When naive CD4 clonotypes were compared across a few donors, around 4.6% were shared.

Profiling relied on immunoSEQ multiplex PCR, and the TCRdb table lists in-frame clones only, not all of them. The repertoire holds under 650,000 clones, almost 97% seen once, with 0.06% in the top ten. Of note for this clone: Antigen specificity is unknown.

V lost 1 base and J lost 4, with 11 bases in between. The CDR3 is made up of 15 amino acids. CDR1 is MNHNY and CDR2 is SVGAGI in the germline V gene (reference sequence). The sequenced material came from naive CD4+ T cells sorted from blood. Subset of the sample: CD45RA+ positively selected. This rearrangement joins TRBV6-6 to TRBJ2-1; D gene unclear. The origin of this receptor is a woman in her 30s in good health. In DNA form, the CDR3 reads TGTGCCAGCAGTTACTGGGGTGGAAAGTACAATGAGCAGTTCTTC. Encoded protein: CASSYWGGKYNEQFF.